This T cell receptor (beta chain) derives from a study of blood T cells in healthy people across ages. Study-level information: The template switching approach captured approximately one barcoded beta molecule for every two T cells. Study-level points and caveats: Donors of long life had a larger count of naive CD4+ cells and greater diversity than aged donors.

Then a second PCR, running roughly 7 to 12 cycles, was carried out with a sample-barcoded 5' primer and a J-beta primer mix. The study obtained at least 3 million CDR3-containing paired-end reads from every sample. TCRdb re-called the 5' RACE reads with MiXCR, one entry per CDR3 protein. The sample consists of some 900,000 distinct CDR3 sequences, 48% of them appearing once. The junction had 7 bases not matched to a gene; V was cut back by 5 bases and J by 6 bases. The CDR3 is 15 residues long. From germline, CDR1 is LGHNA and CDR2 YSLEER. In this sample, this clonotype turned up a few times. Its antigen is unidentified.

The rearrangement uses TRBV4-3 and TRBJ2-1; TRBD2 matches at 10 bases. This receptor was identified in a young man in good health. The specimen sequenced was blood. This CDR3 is CASSKKAGGGNEQFF. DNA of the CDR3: TGCGCCAGCAGCAAGAAAGCGGGGGGGGGCAATGAGCAGTTCTTC.